This TCR beta chain derives from a study of cytomegalovirus exposure and HLA in healthy donors. Study-wide results and limits: Presence/absence analyses took donor sequencing depth as roughly uniform. The study put 150 to 200 TCR beta chains on its list as cytomegalovirus-associated.

To note about this clone: Its cognate antigen is unknown.

These donors, healthy bone marrow donors, were studied. 13 Jbeta primers and 60 Vbeta primers were used for the PCR. Methods used by the authors: As a later analysis found, there were about 80 million unique TCR beta chains, of which roughly 11 million were shared. Some clones are missing from TCRdb's copy, which holds only in-frame ones; the method was immunoSEQ multiplex PCR. V, J and clone size are those of that table, while D and trimming were read from the DNA. Of roughly 100,000 clones in the sample, around 70% were seen once. Trimming took off 0 bases at V and 15 bases at J, with 19 bases between the two ends. The CDR3 has 14 amino acids. Germline assignment: CDR1 SGDLS and CDR2 YYNGEE.

The material sequenced was PBMCs. This chain uses TRBV9 with TRBJ2-1, with a tentative D call TRBD2 (6 bases). This receptor was taken from a man between 25 and 39 years old in good health and CMV-seronegative. The CDR3 loop reads CASSVGGVDGARFF. The CDR3 DNA sequence: TGTGCCAGCAGCGTAGGGGGGGTGGACGGGGCCCGGTTCTTC.